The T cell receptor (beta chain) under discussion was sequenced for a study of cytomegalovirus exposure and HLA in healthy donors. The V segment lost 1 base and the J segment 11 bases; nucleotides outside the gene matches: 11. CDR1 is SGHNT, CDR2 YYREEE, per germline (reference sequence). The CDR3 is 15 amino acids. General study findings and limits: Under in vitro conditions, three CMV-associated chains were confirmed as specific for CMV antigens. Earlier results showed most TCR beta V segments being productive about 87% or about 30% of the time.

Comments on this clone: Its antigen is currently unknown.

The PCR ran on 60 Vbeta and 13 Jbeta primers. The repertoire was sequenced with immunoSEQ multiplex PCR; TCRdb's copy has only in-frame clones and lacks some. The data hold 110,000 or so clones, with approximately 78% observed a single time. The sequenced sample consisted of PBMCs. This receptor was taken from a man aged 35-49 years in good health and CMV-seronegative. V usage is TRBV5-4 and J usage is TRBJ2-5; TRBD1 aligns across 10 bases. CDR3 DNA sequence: TGTGCCAGCAGCTTGAAATTAGGGACAGGGGTGGAGCAGTACTTC. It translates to CASSLKLGTGVEQYF.